This T cell receptor (beta chain) was profiled in a study of control samples from healthy donors and cancer patients. This clone is a singleton in its sample. The CDR3 is made up of 17 amino acids. Trimming shortened V by 8 bases and J by 2 bases, and 25 bases separated the two germline ends. Germline CDR1 and CDR2: MNHNY and SVGAGI (reference sequence). TCRdb's copy holds only in-frame clones and misses some; the assay was immunoSEQ multiplex PCR. Among roughly 43,000 clones listed, 80% to 90% were seen once. Sequencing was carried out using PBMCs. This sequence originates from a woman aged 55-69 years with lung cancer. This chain links TRBV6-6 with TRBJ2-7; the D gene is possibly TRBD2 (5 bases). CDR3 protein: CASGRHPQTGKPYEQYF. The CDR3, as DNA: TGTGCCAGCGGTCGACACCCACAGACCGGGAAACCCTACGAGCAGTACTTC.